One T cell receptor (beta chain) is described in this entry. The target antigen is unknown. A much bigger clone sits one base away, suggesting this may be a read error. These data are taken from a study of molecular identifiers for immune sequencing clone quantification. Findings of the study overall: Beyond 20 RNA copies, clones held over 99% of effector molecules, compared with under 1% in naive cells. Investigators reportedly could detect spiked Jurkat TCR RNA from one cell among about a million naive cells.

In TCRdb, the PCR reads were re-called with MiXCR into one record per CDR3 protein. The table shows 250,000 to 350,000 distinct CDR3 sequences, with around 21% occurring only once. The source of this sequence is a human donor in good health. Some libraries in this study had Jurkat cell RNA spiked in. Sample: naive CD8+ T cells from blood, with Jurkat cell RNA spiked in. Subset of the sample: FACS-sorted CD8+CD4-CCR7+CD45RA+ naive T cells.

CDR3 sequence reads: CASSEYSPTSFEQYF. DNA for the CDR3: TGTGCCAGCAGTGAGTATAGCCCGACGTCCTTCGAGCAGTACTTC. This chain uses TRBV2 with TRBJ2-7; D not resolved. The CDR3 loop spans 15 amino acids. CDR1 is SNHLY and CDR2 is FYNNEI in the germline V gene. Variable domain in full (rest from reference TRBV2 and TRBJ2-7): EPEVTQTPSHQVTQMGQEVILRCVPISNHLYFYWYRQILGQKVEFLVSFYNNEISEKSEIFDDQFSVERPDGSNFTLKIRSTKLEDSAMYFCASSEYSPTSFEQYFGPGTRLTVT.